A single sample gave rise to the 10 T cell receptor beta chains below, sequenced in a study of T cell responses to AZD1222 COVID-19 vaccine. Repertoires were generated with immunoSEQ multiplex PCR, while TCRdb's copy carries only in-frame clones and drops some. This repertoire shows tens of thousands of clones, 85% to 90% found once; its top ten account for 1.3% to 1.5%. This material consisted of peripheral blood, taken 28 days after the second AZD1222 dose. The source is an adult who received the AZD1222 COVID-19 vaccine.

The rearrangement links TRBV6-5 to TRBJ1-2; D might be TRBD1 (6 bases). There are 16 residues in the CDR3. Germline V gene data show CDR1 as MNHEY and CDR2 as SVGAGI. V was pared by 0 bases and J by 2 bases, with 13 bases between. The CDR3 sequence is CASSYSGTLNNYGYTF. The CDR3 DNA sequence: TGTGCCAGCAGTTACTCGGGGACACTAAACAACTATGGCTACACCTTC.

The chain is built from TRBV14 and TRBJ2-7; the D gene is possibly TRBD1 (6 bases). Germline-derived CDR1 and CDR2 are SGHDN and FVKESK. The CDR3 contains 16 residues. Trimming pared 1 base from V and 2 bases from J, leaving 15 bases between. CDR3 coding DNA: TGTGCCAGCAGCCAAGGAAAGGGGGTCCCCCCCTACGAGCAGTACTTC. Residues: CASSQGKGVPPYEQYF.

The CDR3, as DNA: TGTGCCAGTAGTCAGGGACAGGGTACTATGGCCGGGGAGCTGTTTTTT. Translated, it gives CASSQGQGTMAGELFF. The chain is built from TRBV19 and TRBJ2-2; 9 bases match TRBD1. Germline V gene sequence: CDR1 LNHDA, CDR2 SQIVND (reference sequence). V lost 5 bases, J lost 6 bases, and 10 bases stayed unmatched. This CDR3 has 16 residues.

This clone occurred once. The genes are TRBV20-1 and TRBJ1-6, with TRBD1 as a possible D gene (5 bases). Germline CDR1 is DFQATT and CDR2 is SNEGSKA (reference sequence). V shed 3 bases and J shed 9 bases, with 18 bases lying between them. The CDR3 totals 15 residues. CDR3 residues: CSASPGGGRSSPLHF. As DNA, the CDR3 is TGCAGTGCTAGTCCCGGCGGGGGTAGGAGTTCACCCCTCCACTTT.

This rearrangement joins TRBV7-9 to TRBJ1-6, with D tentatively TRBD1 (5 bases). CDR3 length: 16 residues. Per the germline V gene, CDR1 is SEHNR and CDR2 is FQNEAQ (reference sequence). V lost 1 base and J lost 4, with 11 bases in between. The chain's CDR3 is CASSLDQTAYNSPLHF. For the CDR3, the DNA is TGTGCCAGCAGCTTAGACCAGACAGCATATAATTCACCCCTCCACTTT.

This clone was observed once. The chain couples TRBV7-9 to TRBJ2-5, with 7 bases fitting TRBD1. J gave up 1 base and V 5 bases, and 10 bases lay outside the gene matches. The CDR3 is 16 residues long. Germline loops: CDR1 SEHNR, CDR2 FQNEAQ (reference sequence). CDR3 in DNA: TGTGCCAGCAGCGACCCGGGACAGCCACCCCAAGAGACCCAGTACTTC. Translated, it gives CASSDPGQPPQETQYF.

This clone was found once. This chain's CDR3 is CASSEPAYEQYF. CDR3 coding DNA: TGTGCCAGCAGTGAACCAGCCTACGAGCAGTACTTC. The chain joins TRBV2 to TRBJ2-7; D gene uncertain. Germline V gene data show CDR1 as SNHLY and CDR2 as FYNNEI. This CDR3 comprises 12 residues. The V and J ends lost 2 bases and 2 bases respectively, with 4 bases between them.

V and J are TRBV6-5 and TRBJ2-1; D perhaps matches TRBD2 (5 bases). Germline CDR1 and CDR2: MNHEY and SVGAGI. The CDR3 is made up of 16 amino acids. V was shortened by 1 base and J by 2 bases, with 12 bases between the two germline ends. The CDR3 DNA is TGTGCCAGCAGTTACTTGATAGAGAGGGCCTACAATGAGCAGTTCTTC. This sequence encodes CASSYLIERAYNEQFF.

This clone was detected only once. The CDR3 protein is CASSQAEGNYQPQHF. The CDR3 DNA reads TGCGCCAGCAGCCAAGCGGAGGGTAATTATCAGCCCCAGCATTTT. This chain joins TRBV4-1 and TRBJ1-5; D unclear. In germline, CDR1 is MGHRA, CDR2 YSYEKL. The CDR3 runs 15 residues. V was trimmed by 1 base and J by 5 bases, leaving 12 bases between them.

The chain has TRBV19 and TRBJ2-1; D not resolved. Germline V gene sequence: CDR1 LNHDA, CDR2 SQIVND (reference sequence). V lost 8 bases to trimming and J lost 6 bases, with 5 bases between them. This CDR3 is built from 10 residues. The CDR3 reads CASGPNEQFF. DNA for the CDR3: TGTGCCAGTGGTCCCAATGAGCAGTTCTTC.